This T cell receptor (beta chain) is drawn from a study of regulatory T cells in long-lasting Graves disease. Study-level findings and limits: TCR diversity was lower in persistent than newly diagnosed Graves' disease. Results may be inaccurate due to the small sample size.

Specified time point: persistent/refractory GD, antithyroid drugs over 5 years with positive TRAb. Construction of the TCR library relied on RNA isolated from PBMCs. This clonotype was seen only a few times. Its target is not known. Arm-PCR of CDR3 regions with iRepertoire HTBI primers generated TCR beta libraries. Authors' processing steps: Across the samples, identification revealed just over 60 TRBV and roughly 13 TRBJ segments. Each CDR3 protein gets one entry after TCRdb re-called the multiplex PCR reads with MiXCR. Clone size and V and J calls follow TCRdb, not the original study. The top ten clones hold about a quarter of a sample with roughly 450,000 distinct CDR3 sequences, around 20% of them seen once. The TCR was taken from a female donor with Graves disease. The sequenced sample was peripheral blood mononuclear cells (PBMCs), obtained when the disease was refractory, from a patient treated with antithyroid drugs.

This chain's CDR3 is CSARALSSSPAEQYF. The CDR3 nucleotides are TGCAGTGCTAGAGCCTTGAGCAGTTCCCCCGCCGAGCAGTACTTC. The gene calls are TRBV20-1 and TRBJ2-7, with D uncertain. The V and J ends lost 1 base and 6 bases respectively, with 19 bases between them. Germline CDR1 and CDR2: DFQATT and SNEGSKA (reference sequence). This CDR3 spans 15 amino acids.